What follows are 11 T cell receptor beta chains derived from one specimen sequenced in a study of molecular identifiers for immune sequencing clone quantification. TCRdb ran MiXCR on the PCR reads and lists one entry per CDR3 protein. This table holds approximately 9,800 distinct CDR3 sequences, over 15% found once. The sequenced sample was naive CD8+ T cells from blood, with Jurkat cell RNA spiked in. Subset indicated: FACS-sorted CD8+CD4-CCR7+CD45RA+ naive T cells. Source of these receptors: a human donor in good health. Some libraries in this study had Jurkat cell RNA spiked in.

This clonotype is labeled medium-sized. CDR3 loop: CASSQRTGDSYGYTF. In DNA form, the CDR3 reads TGCGCCAGCAGCCAAAGGACAGGGGACAGCTATGGCTACACCTTC. V is TRBV4-1 and J is TRBJ1-2; 9 bases are a match to TRBD1. This CDR3 has 15 residues. Losses at the gene ends were 2 bases for V and 4 bases for J; bases not matched to a gene: 5. CDR1 is MGHRA, CDR2 YSYEKL, per germline.

In its sample, this clonotype is medium-sized (0.01 to 0.1%). The chain carries TRBV10-1 and TRBJ2-5; D remains ambiguous. V lost 3 bases and J lost 1, with 9 bases in between. CDR1 and CDR2 from the germline V gene are WNHNN and SYGVQD (reference sequence). This CDR3 is built from 14 residues. DNA of the CDR3: TGCGCCAGCAGTGACAGTAACAGCCAAGAGACCCAGTACTTC. Translation gives CASSDSNSQETQYF.

This clonotype is labeled as medium-sized. The V call is TRBV3-1, the J call TRBJ2-1, with 13 bases matching TRBD2. CDR1 LGHDT and CDR2 YNNKEL come from the germline V gene (reference sequence). The CDR3 length is 20 residues. The trim removed 0 bases at V and 4 bases at J, leaving 12 bases unmatched. The CDR3 bases are TGTGCCAGCAGCCAAGAGGGACTAGCGGGACCTCGAAAAGATTACAATGAGCAGTTCTTC. Translation: CASSQEGLAGPRKDYNEQFF.

This clonotype is labeled as medium-sized. The rearrangement uses TRBV6-1 and TRBJ2-3; no clear D gene. The length of the CDR3 is 12 residues. In germline, CDR1 is MNHNS, CDR2 SASEGT. Trimming removed 1 base at V and 10 bases at J, with 9 bases between. The CDR3 loop is CASSEGGPAQYF. The CDR3 bases are TGTGCCAGCAGTGAAGGTGGGCCGGCGCAGTATTTT.

This clonotype was counted a few times. Being one base from a much bigger clone, this may be a read error. The CDR3 does not close with the conserved phenylalanine or tryptophan, likely indicating a read error. This chain uses TRBV28 with TRBJ1-4; D remains unclear. CDR1 is MDHEN, CDR2 SYDVKM, per germline. V was trimmed by 7 bases and J by 8 bases, leaving 14 bases between them. The CDR3 covers 13 residues. This CDR3 reads CASNLDPGEKLFL. The CDR3 coding sequence is TGTGCCAGCAACCTGGACCCAGGAGAAAAACTGTTTCTT.

The table lists this clonotype with many counts. The chain joins TRBV7-6 to TRBJ2-7, with D possibly being TRBD1 (6 bases). Germline V gene data show CDR1 as SGHVS and CDR2 as FNYEAQ. V was cut by 4 bases and J by 7 bases, with 11 bases left in between. This CDR3 has 12 amino acids. CDR3 amino acids: CASSSTGYEQYF. The CDR3 region has the DNA TGTGCCAGCAGCTCAACAGGGTATGAGCAGTACTTC.

This clonotype counts as medium-sized (0.01 to 0.1%). The chain carries TRBV27 and TRBJ1-1, with 10 bases that match TRBD1. The CDR3 has 20 amino acids. The J segment lost 5 bases and the V segment lost 3 bases, leaving 21 bases of the junction unmatched. Germline CDR1 MNHEY, CDR2 SMNVEV (reference sequence). CDR3 sequence: CASSLIRLLLGQGGGTEAFF. The CDR3 DNA reads TGTGCCAGCAGTTTGATCCGCCTACTTTTAGGACAGGGGGGGGGTACTGAAGCTTTCTTT.

This clonotype is termed medium-sized. The chain employs TRBV19 and TRBJ2-2, with D hard to call. The V end was cut by 3 bases, the J end by 0 bases, with 11 bases between. This CDR3 region has 16 residues. Per germline, CDR1 LNHDA and CDR2 SQIVND (reference sequence). The CDR3 bases are TGTGCCAGTAGTATCCTTCCCCCGCCGAACACCGGGGAGCTGTTTTTT. Its protein is CASSILPPPNTGELFF.

Concerning this clonotype: The junction differs from germline at one of its ends, possibly a read error. The chain combines TRBV4-2 with TRBJ2-5; 12 bases are a match to TRBD2. The CDR3 is 17 amino acids. CDR1 and CDR2 (germline): LGHNA, YNFKEQ. CDR3 loop: CASNQNPSGRAGYAQCF. CDR3 nucleotides: TGTGCCAGCAACCAGAATCCTAGCGGGAGGGCGGGGTACGCCCAGTGCTTC.

This clonotype ranks as medium-sized (0.01 to 0.1%). The rearrangement joins TRBV20-1 to TRBJ2-7; D is ambiguous. This CDR3 is 13 amino acids long. The V end lost 3 bases, the J end lost 0 bases, and 9 bases lay between the germline ends. CDR1 DFQATT and CDR2 SNEGSKA come from the germline V gene (reference sequence). The DNA for the CDR3 is TGCAGTGCTAGGCCAGCGTACTCCTACGAGCAGTACTTC. Its protein product is CSARPAYSYEQYF.

This chain uses TRBV15 with TRBJ1-1; the D gene is possibly TRBD1 (5 bases). Trimming stripped 9 bases from V and 1 base from J, with 15 bases between. This CDR3 is 14 amino acids long. Germline-derived CDR1 and CDR2 are LNHNV and YYDKDF (reference sequence). This CDR3 reads CATTAGGENTEAFF. The CDR3 DNA is TGTGCCACGACCGCGGGGGGAGAGAACACTGAAGCTTTCTTT.